A selection of T cell receptor beta chains follows, all from one sample in a study of blood T cell repertoires in COVID-19. TCRdb's copy holds only in-frame clones and misses some; the assay was immunoSEQ multiplex PCR. The table includes under 200,000 clones, approximately 90% detected once. Sample: peripheral blood. These receptors were taken from a man between 50 and 59 years old with acute or convalescent COVID-19. Each CDR3 is given with its conserved first and last residue. The D gene is left open where the match is weak. Clone size is shown for a subset of rows, as once, few, many or a class of expanded clone.

d_gene | abundance | j_gene | v_gene | CDR3nt | CDR3aa
- | - | TRBJ2-2 | TRBV4-3 | TGCGCCAGCAGCCAAGAAACAGAGAAGGAGAACACCGGGGAGCTGTTTTTT | CASSQETEKENTGELFF
TRBD2 | - | TRBJ2-1 | TRBV7-2 | TGTGCCAGCAGCTTAGCGCCCACGGGAGGTCTGAATGAGCAGTTCTTC | CASSLAPTGGLNEQFF
- | - | TRBJ1-1 | TRBV10-3 | TGTGCCATCAGTGAAAACAGACAGATGAACACTGAAGCTTTCTTT | CAISENRQMNTEAFF
- | - | TRBJ2-5 | TRBV30 | TGTGCCTGGACAATGCAAGAGACCCAGTACTTC | CAWTMQETQYF
- | - | TRBJ2-5 | TRBV18 | TGTGCCAGCTCACCTTCAGGGGTCGTTTCGGAGACCCAGTACTTC | CASSPSGVVSETQYF
TRBD1 | - | TRBJ2-2 | TRBV30 | TGTGCCTGGAGTACCCGGACAGGGAAGTTCCTGTTTTTT | CAWSTRTGKFLFF
- | - | TRBJ1-5 | TRBV19 | TGTGCCAGTAGGGCAGTACTATATAGCAATCAGCCCCAGCATTTT | CASRAVLYSNQPQHF
- | - | TRBJ1-1 | TRBV24-1 | TGTGCCACCAGCGAGCCCGGGACTGAAACTTTCTTT | CATSEPGTETFF
- | - | TRBJ1-4 | TRBV2 | TGTGCCAGCAGTTCTCCGGCTAATGAAAAACTGTTTTTT | CASSSPANEKLFF
TRBD1 | - | TRBJ1-2 | TRBV28 | TGTGCCAGCACCCCGGGACAGGACTATGGCTACACCTTC | CASTPGQDYGYTF
- | - | TRBJ2-2 | TRBV19 | TGTGCCAGTAGTATAGGTGCAGGGACCGGGGAGCTGTTTTTT | CASSIGAGTGELFF
- | - | TRBJ2-7 | TRBV7-6 | TGTGCCAGCAGCTTAGGGGGGGATGCGATCTCCTACGAGCAGTACTTC | CASSLGGDAISYEQYF
TRBD1 | once | TRBJ1-5 | TRBV19 | TGTGCCAGTAGTACAGGGGGGTACCAGCCCCAGCATTTT | CASSTGGYQPQHF
TRBD2 | - | TRBJ2-7 | TRBV3-1/TRBV3-2 | TGTGCCAGCAGCCTCCGGGGGGGACGCGAGCAGTACTTC | CASSLRGGREQYF
- | - | TRBJ1-1 | TRBV6-6 | TGTGCCAGCATCTACAGGGACGGCACTGAAGCTTTCTTT | CASIYRDGTEAFF
TRBD2 | - | TRBJ2-5 | TRBV4-1 | TGCGCCAGCAGCCGAGCGGGGGGGACCCAAGAGACCCAGTACTTC | CASSRAGGTQETQYF
TRBD1 | - | TRBJ2-7 | TRBV5-1 | TGCGCCAGCAGCCCGGACAGGGAGTTGTACGAGCAGTACTTC | CASSPDRELYEQYF
- | once | TRBJ1-4 | TRBV11-2 | TGTGCCAGCAGCTCAAATGAAAAACTGTTTTTT | CASSSNEKLFF
TRBD1 | few | TRBJ2-1 | TRBV5-8 | TGTGCCAGCAGCTTGCGACAGGGGACAGGGGGCCATTACCTGCGGTTCTTC | CASSLRQGTGGHYLRFF
- | - | TRBJ2-3 | TRBV27 | TGTGCCAGCAGTCACGGCGGGCGGTCCACAGATACGCAGTATTTT | CASSHGGRSTDTQYF
TRBD2 | - | TRBJ2-3 | TRBV24-1 | TGTGCCACCAGTGATGTCCGGGTAGCGGGATACACAGATACGCAGTATTTT | CATSDVRVAGYTDTQYF
TRBD2 | - | TRBJ2-1 | TRBV6-5 | TGTGCCAGCAGTAACTCGGGCGGGAGGGCCAACAATGAGCAGTTCTTC | CASSNSGGRANNEQFF
TRBD1 | - | TRBJ2-3 | TRBV3-1/TRBV3-2 | TGTGCCAGCAGCCAAGAAAGGGCTAGGGGGCTCGGAGATACGCAGTATTTT | CASSQERARGLGDTQYF
- | - | TRBJ2-5 | TRBV18 | TGTGCCAGCTCACCCGCGGGACTTCAAGAGACCCAGTACTTC | CASSPAGLQETQYF
- | once | TRBJ1-3 | TRBV18 | TGTGCCAGCTCCACTAACTCCGGGACAACGAGAAACACCATATATTTT | CASSTNSGTTRNTIYF
TRBD2 | once | TRBJ2-7 | TRBV19 | TGTGCCAGTAGTACCGGGGGGGTCTACGAGCAGTACTTC | CASSTGGVYEQYF
- | - | TRBJ2-7 | TRBV4-1 | TGCGCCAGCAGCCAAGATGAGTCCTACGAGCAGTACTTC | CASSQDESYEQYF
TRBD1 | once | TRBJ1-5 | TRBV3-1/TRBV3-2 | TGTGCCAGCAGCCAAGATCCACATCGGACAGGGGGCAATCAGCCCCAGCATTTT | CASSQDPHRTGGNQPQHF
- | - | TRBJ2-1 | TRBV27 | TGTGCCAGCAGTCGACAGGTGGGCAATGAGCAGTTCTTC | CASSRQVGNEQFF
- | - | TRBJ2-2 | TRBV10-3 | TGTGCCATCAGCCCCGTCACCGGGGAGCTGTTTTTT | CAISPVTGELFF
- | - | TRBJ2-3 | TRBV6-6 | TGTGCCAGCAGCCGACAGGCTACTCTCCCAGATACGCAGTATTTT | CASSRQATLPDTQYF
TRBD1 | - | TRBJ1-6 | TRBV7-9 | TGTGCCAGCAGCCGGGACAGGGACAATTCACCCCTCCACTTT | CASSRDRDNSPLHF
- | - | TRBJ1-1 | TRBV9 | TGTGCCAGCAGCCTACGGGACTTGAACACTGAAGCTTTCTTT | CASSLRDLNTEAFF
- | - | TRBJ1-4 | TRBV7-9 | TGTGCCAGCAGCTCCAGTGCAACTAATGAAAAACTGTTTTTT | CASSSSATNEKLFF
- | once | TRBJ2-1 | TRBV4-3 | TGCGCCAGCAGGGACAGCCGATTCTACAATGAGCAGTTCTTC | CASRDSRFYNEQFF
TRBD1 | - | TRBJ1-4 | TRBV6-5 | TGTGCCAGCAGGCCCACCGGGACAGGGGATGAAAAACTGTTTTTT | CASRPTGTGDEKLFF
- | - | TRBJ1-1 | TRBV21-1 | TGTGCCAGCAGCAATAGTTACGGACTGATGAACACTGAAGCTTTCTTT | CASSNSYGLMNTEAFF
- | - | TRBJ2-2 | TRBV24-1 | TGTGCCACCAACAATAGGGGCTACACCGGGGAGCTGTTTTTT | CATNNRGYTGELFF
- | - | TRBJ1-2 | TRBV27 | TGTGCCAGCAGTTTATCCGCGGGGCAGAATGGCTACACCTTC | CASSLSAGQNGYTF
TRBD1 | - | TRBJ2-2 | TRBV14 | TGTGCCAGCAACCGACAGGGACCGACCGGGGAGCTGTTTTTT | CASNRQGPTGELFF
- | - | TRBJ2-1 | TRBV7-9 | TGTGCCAGCAGACCCCCCAGGGGCCAAAGCGTCTACAATGAGCAGTTCTTC | CASRPPRGQSVYNEQFF
- | - | TRBJ2-5 | TRBV30 | TGTGCCTGGAGTGGGGGGACTGCCAAGGCCCAGTACTTC | CAWSGGTAKAQYF
- | - | TRBJ1-2 | TRBV15 | TGTGCCACCAGCAGAGCCCCTCACAATCTCTATGGCTACACCTTC | CATSRAPHNLYGYTF
- | - | TRBJ1-1 | TRBV18 | TGTGCCAGCTCACCACCCCTCAGGGCCTTGAACACTGAAGCTTTCTTT | CASSPPLRALNTEAFF
- | once | TRBJ2-5 | TRBV7-2 | TGTGCCAGCAGCCCAGCTAGCGTTCAAGAGACCCAGTACTTC | CASSPASVQETQYF
- | - | TRBJ2-7 | TRBV6-1 | TGTGCCAGCAGTGGGGGGGACTTTGGGCGAGAAGGCGAGCAGTACTTC | CASSGGDFGREGEQYF
TRBD2 | - | TRBJ2-3 | TRBV24-1 | TGTGCCACCAGTGACCCTAGCGGGGGGACCACAGATACGCAGTATTTT | CATSDPSGGTTDTQYF